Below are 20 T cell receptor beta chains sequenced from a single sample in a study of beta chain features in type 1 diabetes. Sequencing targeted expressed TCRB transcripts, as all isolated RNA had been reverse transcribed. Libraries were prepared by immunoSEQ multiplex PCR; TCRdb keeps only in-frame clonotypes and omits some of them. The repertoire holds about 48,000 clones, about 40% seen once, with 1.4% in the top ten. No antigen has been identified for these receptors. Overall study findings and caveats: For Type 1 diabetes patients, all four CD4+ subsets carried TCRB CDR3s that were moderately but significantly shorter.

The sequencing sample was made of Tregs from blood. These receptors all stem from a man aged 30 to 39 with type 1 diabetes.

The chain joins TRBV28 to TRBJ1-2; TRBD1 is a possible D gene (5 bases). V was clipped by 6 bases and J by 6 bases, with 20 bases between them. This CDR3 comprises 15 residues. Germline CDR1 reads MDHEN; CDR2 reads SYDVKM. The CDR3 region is CASRLGGRDSDGYTF. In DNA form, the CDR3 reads TGTGCCAGCAGACTCGGAGGCAGGGACTCTGATGGCTACACCTTC.

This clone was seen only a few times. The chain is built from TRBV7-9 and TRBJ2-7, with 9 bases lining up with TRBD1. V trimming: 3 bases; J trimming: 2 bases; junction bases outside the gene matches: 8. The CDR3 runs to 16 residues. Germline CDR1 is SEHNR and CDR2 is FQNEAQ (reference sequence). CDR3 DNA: TGTGCCAGCAGCTTGGGGACAGGGAAGGCCCCCTACGAGCAGTACTTC. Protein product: CASSLGTGKAPYEQYF.

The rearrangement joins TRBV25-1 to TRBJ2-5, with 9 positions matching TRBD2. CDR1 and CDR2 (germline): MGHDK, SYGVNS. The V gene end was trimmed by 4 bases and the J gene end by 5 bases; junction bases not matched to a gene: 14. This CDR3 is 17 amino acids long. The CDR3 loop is CASSGRLAGPIGETQYF. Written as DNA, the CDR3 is TGTGCCAGCAGTGGTCGGCTAGCGGGACCTATTGGGGAGACCCAGTACTTC. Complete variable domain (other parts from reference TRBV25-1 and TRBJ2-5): EADIYQTPRYLVIGTGKKITLECSQTMGHDKMYWYQQDPGMELHLIHYSYGVNSTEKGDLSSESTVSRIRTEHFPLTLESARPSHTSQYLCASSGRLAGPIGETQYFGPGTRLLVL.

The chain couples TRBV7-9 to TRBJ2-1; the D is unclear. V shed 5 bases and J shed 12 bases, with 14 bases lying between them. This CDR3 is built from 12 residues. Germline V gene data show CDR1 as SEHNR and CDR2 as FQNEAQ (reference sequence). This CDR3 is CASSPYQKVQFF. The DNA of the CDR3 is TGTGCCAGCAGCCCATATCAGAAAGTGCAGTTCTTC. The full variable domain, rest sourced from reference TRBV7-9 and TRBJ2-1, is DTGVSQNPRHKITKRGQNVTFRCDPISEHNRLYWYRQTLGQGPEFLTYFQNEAQLEKSRLLSDRFSAERPKGSFSTLEIQRTEQGDSAMYLCASSPYQKVQFFGPGTRLTVL.

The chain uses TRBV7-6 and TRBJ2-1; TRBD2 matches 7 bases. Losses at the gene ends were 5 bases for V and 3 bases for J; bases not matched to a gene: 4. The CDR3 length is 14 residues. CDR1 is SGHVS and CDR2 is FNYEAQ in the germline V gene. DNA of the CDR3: TGTGCCAGCAGCGAGTGGGAGGGCTACAATGAGCAGTTCTTC. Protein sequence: CASSEWEGYNEQFF.

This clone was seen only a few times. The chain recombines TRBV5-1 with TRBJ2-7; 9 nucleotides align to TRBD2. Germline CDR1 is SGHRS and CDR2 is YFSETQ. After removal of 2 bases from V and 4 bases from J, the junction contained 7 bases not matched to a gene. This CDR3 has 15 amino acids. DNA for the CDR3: TGCGCCAGCAGCTTCTTAGCGGGAGACGGGTACGAGCAGTACTTC. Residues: CASSFLAGDGYEQYF.

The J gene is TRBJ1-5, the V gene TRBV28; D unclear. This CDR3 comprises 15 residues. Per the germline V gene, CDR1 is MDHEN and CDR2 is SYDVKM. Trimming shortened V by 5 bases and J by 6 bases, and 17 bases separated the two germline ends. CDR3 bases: TGTGCCAGCAGTATCAGACGGAGAGAGGGTCAGCCCCAGCATTTT. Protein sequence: CASSIRRREGQPQHF.

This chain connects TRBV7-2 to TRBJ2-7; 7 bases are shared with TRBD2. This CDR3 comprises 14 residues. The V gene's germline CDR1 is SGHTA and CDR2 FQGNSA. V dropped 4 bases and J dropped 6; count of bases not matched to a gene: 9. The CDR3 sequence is CASSSTRLAVEQYF. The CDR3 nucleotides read TGTGCCAGCAGCTCGACCCGACTAGCCGTCGAGCAGTACTTC.

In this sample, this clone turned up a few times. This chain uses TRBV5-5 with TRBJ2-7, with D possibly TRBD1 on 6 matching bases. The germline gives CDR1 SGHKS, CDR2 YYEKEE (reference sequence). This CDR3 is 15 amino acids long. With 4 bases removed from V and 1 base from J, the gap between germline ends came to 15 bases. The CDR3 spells CASSAGASQSYEQYF. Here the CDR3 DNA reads TGTGCCAGCAGCGCAGGGGCATCTCAGTCCTACGAGCAGTACTTC. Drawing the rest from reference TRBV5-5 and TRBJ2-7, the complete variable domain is DAGVTQSPTHLIKTRGQQVTLRCSPISGHKSVSWYQQVLGQGPQFIFQYYEKEERGRGNFPDRFSARQFPNYSSELNVNALLLGDSALYLCASSAGASQSYEQYFGPGTRLTVT.

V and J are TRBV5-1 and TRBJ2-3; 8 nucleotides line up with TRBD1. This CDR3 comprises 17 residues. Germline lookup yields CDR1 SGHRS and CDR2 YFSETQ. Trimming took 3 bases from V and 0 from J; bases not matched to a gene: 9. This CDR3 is CASSSPRTGKSTDTQYF. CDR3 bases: TGCGCCAGCAGCTCACCCCGGACAGGGAAGAGCACAGATACGCAGTATTTT.

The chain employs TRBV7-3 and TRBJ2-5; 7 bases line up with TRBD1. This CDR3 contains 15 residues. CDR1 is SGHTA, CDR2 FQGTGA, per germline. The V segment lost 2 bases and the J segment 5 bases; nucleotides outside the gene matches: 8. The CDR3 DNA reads TGTGCCAGCAGCTTACGAGGGGGCTCGGGGGAGACCCAGTACTTC. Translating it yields CASSLRGGSGETQYF.

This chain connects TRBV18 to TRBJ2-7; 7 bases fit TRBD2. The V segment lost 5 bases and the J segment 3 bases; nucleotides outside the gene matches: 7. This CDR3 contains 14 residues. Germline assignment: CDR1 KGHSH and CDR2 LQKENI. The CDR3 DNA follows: TGTGCCAGCTCAGGCCCGGGGGGATTCTACGAGCAGTACTTC. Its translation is CASSGPGGFYEQYF.

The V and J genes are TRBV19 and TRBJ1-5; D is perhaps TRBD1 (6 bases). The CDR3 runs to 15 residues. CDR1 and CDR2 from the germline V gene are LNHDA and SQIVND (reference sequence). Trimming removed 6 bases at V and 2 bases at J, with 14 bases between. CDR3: CASRLTGSGNQPQHF. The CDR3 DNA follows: TGTGCCAGTAGGCTCACAGGGTCTGGCAATCAGCCCCAGCATTTT.

The CDR3: CASSSRDRGYPSTDTQYF. CDR3 nucleotides: TGCGCCAGCAGCTCAAGGGACAGGGGTTACCCGAGCACAGATACGCAGTATTTT. This chain uses TRBV5-1 with TRBJ2-3; the match to TRBD1 covers 10 bases. V lost 3 bases, J lost 0 bases, and 10 bases stayed unmatched. Germline V gene lookup returns CDR1 SGHRS and CDR2 YFSETQ. This CDR3 is built from 18 residues.

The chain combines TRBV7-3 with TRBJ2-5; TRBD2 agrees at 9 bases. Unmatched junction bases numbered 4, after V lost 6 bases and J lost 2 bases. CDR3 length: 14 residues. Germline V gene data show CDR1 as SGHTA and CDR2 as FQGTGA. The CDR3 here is CASSAGGPQETQYF. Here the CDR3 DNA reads TGTGCCAGCAGTGCGGGAGGGCCTCAAGAGACCCAGTACTTC.

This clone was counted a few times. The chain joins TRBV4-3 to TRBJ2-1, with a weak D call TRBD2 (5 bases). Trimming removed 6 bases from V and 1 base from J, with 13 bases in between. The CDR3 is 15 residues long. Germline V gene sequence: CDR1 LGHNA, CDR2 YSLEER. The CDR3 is CASRGTPGSYNEQFF. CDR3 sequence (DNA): TGCGCCAGCAGGGGAACGCCGGGGTCCTACAATGAGCAGTTCTTC.

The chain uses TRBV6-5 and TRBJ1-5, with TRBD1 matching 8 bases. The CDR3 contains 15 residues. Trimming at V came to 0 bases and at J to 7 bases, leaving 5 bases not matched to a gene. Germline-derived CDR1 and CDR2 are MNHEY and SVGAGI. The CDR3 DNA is TGTGCCAGCAGTTACTCGGTGGCAGGGGGCCAGCCCCAGCATTTT. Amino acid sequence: CASSYSVAGGQPQHF.

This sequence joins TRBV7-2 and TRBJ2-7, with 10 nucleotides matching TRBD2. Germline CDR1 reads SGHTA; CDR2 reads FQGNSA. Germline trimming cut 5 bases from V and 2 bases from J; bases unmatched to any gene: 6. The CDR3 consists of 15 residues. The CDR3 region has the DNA TGTGCCAGCAGCGCCGTAGCGGGAGGCCCCTACGAGCAGTACTTC. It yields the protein CASSAVAGGPYEQYF.

In DNA form, the CDR3 reads TGTGCCAGCAGAACCTCTGTGGAGTACGAGCAGTACTTC. Translation gives CASRTSVEYEQYF. The chain combines TRBV6-6 with TRBJ2-7; D unresolved. Looked up from germline, CDR1 is MNHNY and CDR2 is SVGAGI (reference sequence). V lost 6 bases and J lost 4, with 13 bases in between. The CDR3 contains 13 residues.

CDR3 DNA: TGCGCCAGCAGCTTGAGCACGCAGGGGAACACCGGGGAGCTGTTTTTT. Residues: CASSLSTQGNTGELFF. V is TRBV5-1 and J is TRBJ2-2; maybe TRBD1 (5 bases). V was clipped by 1 base and J by 1 base, with 11 bases between them. CDR1 is SGHRS and CDR2 is YFSETQ in the germline V gene. The CDR3 sequence is 16 residues long.